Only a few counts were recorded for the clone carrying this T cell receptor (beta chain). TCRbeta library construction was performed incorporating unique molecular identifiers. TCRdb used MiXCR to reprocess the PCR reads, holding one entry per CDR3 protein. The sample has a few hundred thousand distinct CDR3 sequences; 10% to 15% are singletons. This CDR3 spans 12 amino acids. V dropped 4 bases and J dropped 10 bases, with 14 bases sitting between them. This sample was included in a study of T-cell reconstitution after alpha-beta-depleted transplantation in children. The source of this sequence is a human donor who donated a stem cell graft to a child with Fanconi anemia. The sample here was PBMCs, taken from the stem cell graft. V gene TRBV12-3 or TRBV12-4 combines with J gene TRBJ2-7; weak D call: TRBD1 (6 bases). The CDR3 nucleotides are TGTGCCAGCAGTTGGGCTAAGGACAGCCAGTACTTC. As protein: CASSWAKDSQYF.